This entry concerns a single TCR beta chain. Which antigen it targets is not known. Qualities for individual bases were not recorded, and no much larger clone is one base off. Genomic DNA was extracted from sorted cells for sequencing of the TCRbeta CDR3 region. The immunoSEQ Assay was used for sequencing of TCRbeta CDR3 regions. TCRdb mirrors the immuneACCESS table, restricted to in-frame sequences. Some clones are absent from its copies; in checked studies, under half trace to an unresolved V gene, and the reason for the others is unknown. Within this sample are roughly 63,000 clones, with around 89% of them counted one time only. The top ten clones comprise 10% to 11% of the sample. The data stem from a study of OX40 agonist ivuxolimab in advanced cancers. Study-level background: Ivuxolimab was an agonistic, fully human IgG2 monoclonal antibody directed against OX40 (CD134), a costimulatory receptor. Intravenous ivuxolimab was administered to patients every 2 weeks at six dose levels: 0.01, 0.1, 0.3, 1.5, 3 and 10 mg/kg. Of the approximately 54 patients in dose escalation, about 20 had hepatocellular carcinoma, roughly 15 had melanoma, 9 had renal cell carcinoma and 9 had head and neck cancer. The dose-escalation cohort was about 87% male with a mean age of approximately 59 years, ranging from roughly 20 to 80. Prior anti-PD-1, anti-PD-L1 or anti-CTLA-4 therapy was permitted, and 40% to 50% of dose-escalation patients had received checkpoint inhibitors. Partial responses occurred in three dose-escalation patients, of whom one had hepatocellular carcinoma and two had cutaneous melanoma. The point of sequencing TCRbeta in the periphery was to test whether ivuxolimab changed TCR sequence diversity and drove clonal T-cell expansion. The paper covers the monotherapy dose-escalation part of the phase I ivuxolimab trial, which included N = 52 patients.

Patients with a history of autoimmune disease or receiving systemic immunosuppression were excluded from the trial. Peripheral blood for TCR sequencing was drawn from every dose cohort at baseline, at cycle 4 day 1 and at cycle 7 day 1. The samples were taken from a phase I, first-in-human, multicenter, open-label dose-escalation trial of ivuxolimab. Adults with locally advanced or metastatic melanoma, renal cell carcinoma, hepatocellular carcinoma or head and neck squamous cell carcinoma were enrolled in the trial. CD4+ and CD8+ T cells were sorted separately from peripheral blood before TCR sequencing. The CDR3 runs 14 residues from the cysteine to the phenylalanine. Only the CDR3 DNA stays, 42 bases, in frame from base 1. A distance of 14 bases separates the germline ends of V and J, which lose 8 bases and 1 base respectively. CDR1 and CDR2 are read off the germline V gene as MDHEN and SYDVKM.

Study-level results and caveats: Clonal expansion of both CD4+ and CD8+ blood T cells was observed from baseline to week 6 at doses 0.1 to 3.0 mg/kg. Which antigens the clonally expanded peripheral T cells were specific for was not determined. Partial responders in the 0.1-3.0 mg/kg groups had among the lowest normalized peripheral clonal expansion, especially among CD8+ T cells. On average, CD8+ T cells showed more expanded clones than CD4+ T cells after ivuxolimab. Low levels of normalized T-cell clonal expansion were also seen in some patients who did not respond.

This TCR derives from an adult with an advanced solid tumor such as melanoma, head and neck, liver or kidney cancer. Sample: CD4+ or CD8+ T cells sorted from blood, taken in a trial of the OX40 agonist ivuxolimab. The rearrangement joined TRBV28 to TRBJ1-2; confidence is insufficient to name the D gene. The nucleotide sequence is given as TGTGCCAGCTCAGAGGGTGGCCATAACTATGGCTACACCTTC. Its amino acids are CASSEGGHNYGYTF.